The present entry profiles one T cell receptor beta chain with its context. This clonotype has ten or more counts. Its antigen is unknown. Base qualities are missing; no much larger clone stands one base away. The data were taken from a study of spatial heterogeneity in lung cancer (dated by TCRdb to 2018 to 2020). Study-level background: Beta-chain transcripts were consistently detected in greater numbers than alpha-chain transcripts, which likely reflected higher beta-chain transcript abundance. In tumor regions, TCR transcript counts showed a strong correlation with a T cell transcriptional module score from matched bulk RNA-seq. In the raw uncorrected reads, each unique combination of TCR and UMI appeared more than ten times on average. In non-small cell lung cancer, the study quantitatively compared TCR alpha and beta repertoires across several tumor regions, matched nontumor lung, and blood. TCR repertoire features were related to nonsynonymous mutation counts determined by whole-exome sequencing of tumor tissue. Both alpha and beta chains were TCR-sequenced in approximately 200 tumor regions, 64 matched nontumor lung samples and approximately 50 PBMC samples obtained at surgery. Beyond this particular receptor, the publication reports: TCR-seq was estimated to cover only roughly 6.8% of tumor T cells for alpha chains and around 13% for beta chains. The tumor nonsynonymous mutation count correlated with the number of expanded intratumoral alpha and beta TCRs. The count of ubiquitous expanded TCRs correlated with the count of ubiquitous nonsynonymous mutations, and the count of regional expanded TCRs correlated with the count of regional nonsynonymous mutations. Additional single-cell paired TCR alpha and beta sequencing was considered necessary to confirm, at a functional level, the hypothesis that regional TCRs recognize regional mutations.

Taken from cysteine to phenylalanine, the CDR3 has 16 residues. The entry retains the CDR3 DNA only, 48 bases that are in frame from base 1. V loses 0 bases of germline sequence and J loses 6 bases, and the interval between the two ends is 18 bases. CDR1 and CDR2, looked up from the germline V gene (reference sequence), are DFQATT and SNEGSKA. Library preparation employed 5' RACE. This sample was sequenced with a NextSeq 500. To allow correction of PCR and sequencing errors, the TCR library protocol tagged every TCR cDNA molecule with a unique molecular identifier. As for the authors' bioinformatics: TCR identification, UMI-based error correction and CDR3 extraction were all carried out with Decombinator tools. TCRs above a frequency of 2 per 1,000, corresponding to the top 1% of the tumor frequency distribution, were defined as expanded. Expanded tumor TCRs were classed as regional if statistically deemed absent (corrected P<0.05) from at least one tumor region, otherwise ubiquitous. Renyi diversity was calculated using the R vegan package after each repertoire was subsampled 100 times to 5,000 TCRs. CDR3 similarity networks were built from amino acid triplet string-kernel similarity, with CDR3s being connected when pairwise similarity was above 0.82. The raw public data were reprocessed by TCRdb itself: fastp quality trimming at Q25, MiXCR clonotype calling, in-frame beta chains only. Under each unique CDR3 protein, matching rows form one entry showing the most common genes and DNA. It is TCRdb's table, rather than the study itself, that gives the V and J calls and clone size. For this sample the table gives roughly 10,000 distinct CDR3 sequences, of which 8% were detected only once. 15% to 20% of the sample is held by the ten biggest clonotypes.

Per the publication, the time point label means: sample taken at primary tumor resection. Donors were around 71 patients with early-stage, untreated non-small cell lung cancer from the lung TRACERx cohort. Without any cell sorting, TCR sequencing was performed on whole RNA extracted either from tumor and nontumor lung tissue or from cryopreserved PBMC samples. Only patients for whom sufficient RNA was available from at least two tumor regions were selected for TCR sequencing. Before selection, tumor and adjacent nontumor lung specimens were reviewed by a lung pathologist. This TCR was sampled from a male donor with early-stage non-small cell lung cancer. Recombination linked TRBV20-1 to TRBJ1-5; TRBD1 is a possible D gene, resting on 5 matching bases. The material sequenced was lung tumor tissue, taken at surgery. The CDR3: CSARDPRQGMFQPQHF. The sequenced DNA: TGCAGTGCTAGAGATCCCCGCCAGGGTATGTTTCAGCCCCAGCATTTT.